The entry that follows covers one T cell receptor beta chain sequence. Its antigen is not identified. This PCR relied on a set of 60 Vbeta primers and 13 Jbeta primers. Sequencing was performed with immunoSEQ multiplex PCR; in TCRdb, only in-frame clones are kept and a portion is missing. The sample has approximately 180,000 clones; about 12% are singletons. The data were taken from a study of cytomegalovirus exposure and HLA in healthy donors. Trimming took 3 bases from V and 4 from J, leaving 13 bases between them. The CDR3 extends over 15 amino acids. In germline, CDR1 is SGDLS, CDR2 YYNGEE. Points from the study as a whole: Presence/absence analyses assumed roughly uniform sequencing depth across donors. For most TCR beta V segments, an earlier analysis put the productive rate at about 90% or about 30% of the time. Some V segments, including TRBV6-2 and TRBV6-3, were excluded as indistinguishable. The HLA-A and HLA-B alleles of most subjects were reportedly predicted accurately from TCR beta sequences.

The clonotype originates from a man in his fifties or sixties in good health and CMV-seropositive. The sequenced sample was PBMCs. V and J are TRBV9 and TRBJ1-4, with D perhaps TRBD1 (5 bases). The CDR3 loop is CASSAAGRDNEKLFF. In nucleotides, the CDR3 is TGTGCCAGCAGCGCAGCGGGCAGGGATAATGAAAAACTGTTTTTT.